Below, 2 T cell receptor beta chains from the same sample are listed, as sequenced in a study of cytomegalovirus exposure and HLA in healthy donors (dated by TCRdb to 2016 to 2017). Library construction relied on the immunoSEQ multiplex PCR assay. The multiplex PCR relied on a mix of 60 forward primers for TCR Vbeta segments and 13 reverse primers for TCR Jbeta segments. Drawn from immuneACCESS, this table holds only the in-frame rearrangements with V and J called that TCRdb kept. Clones are partly lost; checked studies trace under half to an unresolved V gene and leave the rest unexplained. Within this sample are 150,000 to 200,000 clones, with 82% of them counted one time only. The top ten clones comprise approximately 1.4% of the sample. Sequenced sample: PBMCs. The receptors originated from a man aged 40-49 years in good health and CMV-seronegative.

The chain uses TRBV6-5 and TRBJ2-7; weak D call: TRBD1 (5 bases). Germline values: CDR1 MNHEY, CDR2 SVGAGI. CDR3 length: 13 residues. V was cut by 8 bases and J by 0 bases, with 11 bases left in between. In DNA, the CDR3 is TGTGCCAGCGGTCAGGGCGGCTCCTACGAGCAGTACTTC. It translates to CASGQGGSYEQYF.

This chain connects TRBV9 to TRBJ1-1; 9 bases line up with TRBD1. The CDR3 loop spans 14 amino acids. Germline CDR1 is SGDLS and CDR2 is YYNGEE. With 3 bases clipped from V and 4 bases from J, the junction kept 4 bases outside the gene matches. Here the CDR3 DNA reads TGTGCCAGCAGCGACAGGGGGCCCGGCACTGAAGCTTTCTTT. It translates to CASSDRGPGTEAFF.